This T cell receptor (beta chain) was identified during a study of blood T cell repertoires in COVID-19. Per germline, CDR1 KGHSH and CDR2 LQKENI. Trimming cost V 1 base and J 5 bases, with 6 bases left between them. The CDR3 is 14 amino acids. Only in-frame clones appear in the TCRdb table, and some are missing; sequencing was by immunoSEQ multiplex PCR. The table shows some 140,000 clones, with approximately 84% occurring only once. Sequencing used peripheral blood. The receptor was derived from a human donor in a cohort sampled during active COVID-19. The chain combines TRBV18 with TRBJ1-6; D unclear. CDR3 nucleotide sequence: TGTGCCAGCTCACCACTTGCGGATAATTCACCCCTCCACTTT. It codes for CASSPLADNSPLHF.